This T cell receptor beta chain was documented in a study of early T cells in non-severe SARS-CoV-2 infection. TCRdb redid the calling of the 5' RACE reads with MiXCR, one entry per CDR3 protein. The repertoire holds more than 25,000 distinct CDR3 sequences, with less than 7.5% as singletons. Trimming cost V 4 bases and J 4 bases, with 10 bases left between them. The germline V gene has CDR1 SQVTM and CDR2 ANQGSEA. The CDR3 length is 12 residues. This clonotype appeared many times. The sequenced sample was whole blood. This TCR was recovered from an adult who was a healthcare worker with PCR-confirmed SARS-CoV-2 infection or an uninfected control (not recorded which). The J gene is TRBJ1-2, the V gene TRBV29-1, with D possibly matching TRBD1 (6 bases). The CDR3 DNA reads TGCAGCGTTGTGTTAGGGGGCTATGGCTACACCTTC. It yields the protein CSVVLGGYGYTF.